These 13 T cell receptor beta chains were all obtained from the same sample, sequenced in a study of cytomegalovirus exposure and HLA in healthy donors. Only in-frame clones appear in the TCRdb table, and some are missing; sequencing was by immunoSEQ multiplex PCR. Among 50,000 or so clones listed, 85% to 95% were seen once. The sample consisted of PBMCs. All receptors come from a man between 18 and 29 years old in good health and CMV-seronegative.

The V call is TRBV5-8, the J call TRBJ2-2; D is perhaps TRBD1 (5 bases). The V gene lost 4 bases and the J gene lost 4 bases, with 17 bases spanning the gap. Germline values: CDR1 SGHTS, CDR2 YDEGEE. The CDR3 contains 16 residues. The CDR3 loop reads CASSGAGRGATGELFF. CDR3 nucleotides: TGTGCCAGCAGCGGCGCCGGAAGGGGCGCCACCGGGGAGCTGTTTTTT. Supplemented by reference TRBV5-8 and TRBJ2-2, the full variable domain reads EAGVTQSPTHLIKTRGQQATLRCSPISGHTSVYWYQQALGLGLQFLLWYDEGEERNRGNFPPRFSGRQFPNYSSELNVNALELEDSALYLCASSGAGRGATGELFFGEGSRLTVL.

This chain uses TRBV7-2 with TRBJ2-7; 9 nucleotides line up with TRBD1. Germline trimming cut 4 bases from V and 4 bases from J; bases unmatched to any gene: 8. Germline-derived CDR1 and CDR2 are SGHTA and FQGNSA. The CDR3 covers 15 residues. The CDR3 bases are TGTGCCAGCAGCTCGACCGGGACAGGGTCATACGAGCAGTACTTC. This codes for CASSSTGTGSYEQYF.

This clone occurred a few times. The CDR3, as DNA: TGTGCCAGCAGCGGGGAGGCAGCCTACGAGCAGTACTTC. As protein: CASSGEAAYEQYF. This chain uses TRBV2 with TRBJ2-7, with D possibly matching TRBD2 (6 bases). The germline V gene encodes CDR1 SNHLY and CDR2 FYNNEI. Trimming removed 6 bases from V and 2 bases from J, with 11 bases in between. This CDR3 is built from 13 residues.

V usage is TRBV18 and J usage is TRBJ2-7; 8 nucleotides align to TRBD2. J lost 4 bases, V lost 5 bases, and 10 bases had no gene match. The CDR3 runs to 15 residues. Looked up from germline, CDR1 is KGHSH and CDR2 is LQKENI. In nucleotides, the CDR3 is TGTGCCAGCTCAAAAGCGGGAGTTGGTACGTACGAGCAGTACTTC. This sequence encodes CASSKAGVGTYEQYF.

A single count supports this clone. The CDR3 bases are TGTGCCAGCAGTTCCTTCTACGAGCAGTACTTC. Protein sequence: CASSSFYEQYF. The chain uses TRBV7-2 and TRBJ2-7; D is undetermined. Trimming stripped 6 bases from V and 3 bases from J, with 6 bases between. The CDR3 has 11 residues. Per germline, CDR1 SGHTA and CDR2 FQGNSA.

This sequence joins TRBV6-6 and TRBJ1-2, with TRBD1 matching over 9 bases. V gave up 5 bases and J gave up 8 bases; unmatched junction bases: 15. Germline V CDR1 and CDR2: MNHNY, SVGAGI (reference sequence). This CDR3 spans 16 amino acids. The CDR3 sequence is CASSADRGGGLYGYTF. For the CDR3, the DNA is TGTGCCAGCAGTGCCGACAGGGGGGGAGGCTTATACGGCTACACCTTC.

The V gene is TRBV11-2, the J gene TRBJ1-2, with D perhaps matching TRBD1 (6 bases). V was shortened by 3 bases and J by 6 bases, with 11 bases between the two germline ends. Germline CDR1 SGHAT, CDR2 FQNNGV. The CDR3 covers 13 residues. CDR3 residues: CASSFLNRDGYTF. Here the CDR3 DNA reads TGTGCCAGCAGCTTCCTGAACAGGGATGGCTACACCTTC.

This clone was detected once. This chain links TRBV5-5 with TRBJ2-7; 7 bases fit TRBD1. Germline V gene sequence: CDR1 SGHKS, CDR2 YYEKEE (reference sequence). V lost 6 bases to trimming and J lost 0 bases; unmatched junction nucleotides: 6. The CDR3 length is 14 residues. CDR3: CASTLQGTSYEQYF. The CDR3 DNA sequence: TGTGCCAGCACCTTACAGGGGACCTCCTACGAGCAGTACTTC.

This sequence joins TRBV13 and TRBJ1-1; D not resolved. The germline V gene encodes CDR1 PRHDT and CDR2 FYEKMQ (reference sequence). CDR3 length equals 14 residues. Trimming removed 4 bases at V and 2 bases at J, with 11 bases between. This chain's CDR3 is CASSSRPFNTEAFF. The CDR3 DNA sequence: TGTGCCAGCAGCTCTCGTCCTTTCAACACTGAAGCTTTCTTT.

This clone came up once. This chain uses TRBV29-1 with TRBJ2-5; possible D gene TRBD1, 5 bases. Looked up from germline, CDR1 is SQVTM and CDR2 is ANQGSEA. The V and J ends lost 7 bases and 5 bases respectively, with 17 bases between them. The CDR3 is made up of 13 amino acids. CDR3 loop: CSEGRGLGETQYF. Here the CDR3 DNA reads TGCAGCGAGGGAAGGGGCCTAGGGGAGACCCAGTACTTC.

The V and J genes are TRBV18 and TRBJ1-4; D call uncertain. The V gene lost 5 bases and the J gene lost 7 bases, with 11 bases spanning the gap. CDR3 length: 13 residues. Germline values: CDR1 KGHSH, CDR2 LQKENI. The CDR3: CASSVAGGEKLFF. The CDR3 DNA sequence: TGTGCCAGCTCAGTGGCAGGAGGTGAAAAACTGTTTTTT.

The chain couples TRBV11-3 to TRBJ1-2; possible D gene TRBD1, 5 bases. V lost 5 bases and J lost 4, with 11 bases in between. Per germline, CDR1 SGHNT and CDR2 YENEEA. The CDR3 spans 13 residues. The CDR3, as DNA: TGTGCCAGCAGCAGAGACAGAACCTATGGCTACACCTTC. Protein: CASSRDRTYGYTF.

This chain uses TRBV7-2 with TRBJ2-3; D possibly corresponds to TRBD1 (6 bases). This CDR3 is built from 16 residues. Trimming took 5 bases from V and 2 from J, leaving 17 bases between them. The germline V gene has CDR1 SGHTA and CDR2 FQGNSA. CDR3 in amino acids: CASSRSGQSYTDTQYF. The CDR3, as DNA: TGTGCCAGCAGCCGCAGTGGACAGTCATACACAGATACGCAGTATTTT.